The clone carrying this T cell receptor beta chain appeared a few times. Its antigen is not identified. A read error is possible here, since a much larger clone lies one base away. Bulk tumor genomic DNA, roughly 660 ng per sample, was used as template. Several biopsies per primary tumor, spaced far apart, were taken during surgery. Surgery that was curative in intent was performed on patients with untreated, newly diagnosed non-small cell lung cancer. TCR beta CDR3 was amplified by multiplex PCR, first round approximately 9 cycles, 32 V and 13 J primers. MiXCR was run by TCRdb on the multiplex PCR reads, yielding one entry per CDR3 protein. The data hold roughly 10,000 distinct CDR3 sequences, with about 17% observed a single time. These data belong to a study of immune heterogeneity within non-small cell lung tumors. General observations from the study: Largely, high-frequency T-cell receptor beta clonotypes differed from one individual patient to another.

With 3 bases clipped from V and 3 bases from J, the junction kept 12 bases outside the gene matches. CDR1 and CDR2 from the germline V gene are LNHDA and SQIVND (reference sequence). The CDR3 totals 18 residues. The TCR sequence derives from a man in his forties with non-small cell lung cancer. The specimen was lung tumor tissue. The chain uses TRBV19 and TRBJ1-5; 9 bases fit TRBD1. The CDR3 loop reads CASSMRDTGTGNNQPQHF. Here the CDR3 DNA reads TGTGCCAGTAGTATGCGGGACACCGGGACAGGGAACAATCAGCCCCAGCATTTT.